This T cell receptor beta chain was recorded in a study of blood T cell repertoires in COVID-19. Germline V CDR1 and CDR2: GTSNPN, SVGIG (reference sequence). The germline V and J ends were trimmed by 0 bases and 4 bases, with 15 bases remaining between them. There are 15 residues in the CDR3. Original methodology: Estimates of nucleated cell counts were drawn from the amplification of reference gene primers. Only in-frame clones appear in the TCRdb table, and some are missing; sequencing was by immunoSEQ multiplex PCR. That table furnishes V, J and clone size, whereas the DNA furnished D and trimming. Among tens of thousands of clones listed, more than 85% were seen once.

This sequence joins TRBV30 and TRBJ1-1, with D maybe TRBD1 (6 bases). The specimen sequenced was peripheral blood. This receptor was taken from an elderly man in a cohort sampled during active COVID-19. DNA of the CDR3: TGTGCCTGGAGTGTTTCCCAAACAGGGCGCACTGAAGCTTTCTTT. Protein: CAWSVSQTGRTEAFF.